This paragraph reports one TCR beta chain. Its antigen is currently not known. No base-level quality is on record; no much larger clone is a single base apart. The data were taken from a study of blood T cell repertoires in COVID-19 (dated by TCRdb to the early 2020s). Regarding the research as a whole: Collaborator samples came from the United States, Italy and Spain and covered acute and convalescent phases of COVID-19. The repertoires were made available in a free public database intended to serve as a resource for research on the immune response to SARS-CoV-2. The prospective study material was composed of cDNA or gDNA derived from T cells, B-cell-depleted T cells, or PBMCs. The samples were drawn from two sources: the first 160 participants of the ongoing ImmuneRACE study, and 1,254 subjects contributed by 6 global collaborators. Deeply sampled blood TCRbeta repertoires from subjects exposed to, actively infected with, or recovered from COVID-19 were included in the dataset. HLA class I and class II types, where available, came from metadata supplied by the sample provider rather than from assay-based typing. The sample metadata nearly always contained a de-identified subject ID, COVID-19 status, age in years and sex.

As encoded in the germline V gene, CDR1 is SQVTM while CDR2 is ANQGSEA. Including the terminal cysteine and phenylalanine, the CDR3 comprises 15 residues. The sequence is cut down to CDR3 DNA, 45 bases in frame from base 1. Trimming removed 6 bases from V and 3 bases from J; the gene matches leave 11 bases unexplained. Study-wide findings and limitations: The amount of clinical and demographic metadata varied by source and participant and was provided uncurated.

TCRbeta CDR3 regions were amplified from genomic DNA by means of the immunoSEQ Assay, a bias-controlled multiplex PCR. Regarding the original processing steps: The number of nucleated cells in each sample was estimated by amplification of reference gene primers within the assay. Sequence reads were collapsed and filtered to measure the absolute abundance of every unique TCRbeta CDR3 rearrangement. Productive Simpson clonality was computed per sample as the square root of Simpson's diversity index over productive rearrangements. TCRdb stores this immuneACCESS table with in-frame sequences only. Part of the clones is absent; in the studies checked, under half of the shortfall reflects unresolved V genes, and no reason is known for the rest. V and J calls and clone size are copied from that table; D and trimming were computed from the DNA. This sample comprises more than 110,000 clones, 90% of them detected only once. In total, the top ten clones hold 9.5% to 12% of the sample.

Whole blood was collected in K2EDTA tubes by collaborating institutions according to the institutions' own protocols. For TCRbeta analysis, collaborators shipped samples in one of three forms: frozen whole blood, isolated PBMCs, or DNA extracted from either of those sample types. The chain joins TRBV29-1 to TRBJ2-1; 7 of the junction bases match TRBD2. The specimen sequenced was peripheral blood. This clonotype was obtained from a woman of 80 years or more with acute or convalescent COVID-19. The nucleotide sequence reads TGCAGCGTCGGCACGGCTAGCGGATACTACAATGAGCAGTTCTTC. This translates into CSVGTASGYYNEQFF.